The 14 T cell receptor beta chains in this list originate from one sample, sequenced in a study of shared clonotypes between healthy human individuals. The protocol was immunoSEQ multiplex PCR, while the TCRdb copy is restricted to in-frame clones and leaves out a portion. The table shows about 2.3 million clones, with approximately 95% occurring only once. Sequencing was performed on naive CD4+ T cells from PBMCs. Subset of the sample: CD45RA+ positively selected. All receptors derive from a man younger than 35 in good health. Some clones in this sample may be carry-over from other donors' samples.

The chain combines TRBV7-8 with TRBJ1-4, with 8 bases identical to TRBD1. Trimming cost V 4 bases and J 7 bases; bases outside gene matches: 11. Looked up from germline, CDR1 is SGHVS and CDR2 is FQNEAQ. CDR3 size: 16 residues. The CDR3 DNA is TGTGCCAGCAGCTCCCGGGACAGGCCCACAGGTGAAAAACTGTTTTTT. Its translation is CASSSRDRPTGEKLFF.

V and J are TRBV2 and TRBJ2-5; maybe TRBD1 (5 bases). Per the germline V gene, CDR1 is SNHLY and CDR2 is FYNNEI. The CDR3 has 14 amino acids. V shed 1 base and J shed 1 base, with 7 bases lying between them. This CDR3 reads CASSEVTGQETQYF. In DNA form, the CDR3 reads TGTGCCAGCAGTGAAGTTACAGGCCAAGAGACCCAGTACTTC.

The chain is built from TRBV5-5 and TRBJ1-3; D ambiguous. Germline values: CDR1 SGHKS, CDR2 YYEKEE (reference sequence). This CDR3 spans 16 amino acids. V lost 0 bases to trimming and J lost 0 bases, with 10 bases between them. CDR3 sequence reads: CASSLGAVPSGNTIYF. The CDR3, as DNA: TGTGCCAGCAGCTTGGGAGCGGTTCCCTCTGGAAACACCATATATTTT.

This clone was observed a few times. V and J are TRBV2 and TRBJ1-1; 7 bases fit TRBD1. This CDR3 is built from 13 residues. With 2 bases clipped from V and 4 bases from J, the junction kept 1 base outside the gene matches. Per germline, CDR1 SNHLY and CDR2 FYNNEI. The CDR3, as DNA: TGTGCCAGCAGTGAAAACAGGGGCACTGAAGCTTTCTTT. Translation gives CASSENRGTEAFF.

This chain joins TRBV9 and TRBJ2-1; D is perhaps TRBD2 (5 bases). Trimming took 0 bases from V and 5 from J, leaving 12 bases between them. There are 15 residues in the CDR3. The V gene's germline CDR1 is SGDLS and CDR2 YYNGEE. For the CDR3, the DNA is TGTGCCAGCAGCGTAGCGGGGTCAACCCACAATGAGCAGTTCTTC. Protein product: CASSVAGSTHNEQFF.

In regard to this clone: Other DNA variants within this sample encode the same CDR3. V usage is TRBV5-1 and J usage is TRBJ2-1, with TRBD2 identical over 7 bases. This CDR3 has 15 amino acids. Germline CDR1 SGHRS, CDR2 YFSETQ. The J segment lost 3 bases and the V segment lost 0 bases, leaving 3 bases of the junction unmatched. Here the CDR3 reads CASSLGLAVYNEQFF. Here the CDR3 DNA reads TGCGCCAGCAGCTTGGGGCTAGCGGTCTACAATGAGCAGTTCTTC.

The chain recombines TRBV9 with TRBJ1-4; no clear D gene. Looked up from germline, CDR1 is SGDLS and CDR2 is YYNGEE. CDR3 size: 15 residues. V gave up 0 bases and J gave up 0 bases, with 6 bases separating them. The CDR3 sequence is CASSVDLATNEKLFF. CDR3 DNA: TGTGCCAGCAGCGTAGACCTTGCAACTAATGAAAAACTGTTTTTT. The whole variable domain, filled in from reference TRBV9 and TRBJ1-4, reads DSGVTQTPKHLITATGQRVTLRCSPRSGDLSVYWYQQSLDQGLQFLIQYYNGEERAKGNILERFSAQQFPDLHSELNLSSLELGDSALYFCASSVDLATNEKLFFGSGTQLSVL.

V gene TRBV2 combines with J gene TRBJ2-7; the D gene is possibly TRBD1 (6 bases). There are 13 residues in the CDR3. The V end lost 6 bases, the J end lost 5 bases, and 14 bases lay between the germline ends. Germline CDR1 is SNHLY and CDR2 is FYNNEI. The CDR3 DNA follows: TGTGCCAGCAGACAGGGAAGTAGCGACGAGCAGTACTTC. This codes for CASRQGSSDEQYF.

This chain uses TRBV28 with TRBJ1-5; D is possibly TRBD1 (6 bases). The V gene lost 5 bases and the J gene lost 1 base, with 12 bases spanning the gap. The CDR3 sequence is 15 residues long. Germline V gives CDR1 MDHEN, CDR2 SYDVKM. The CDR3 is CASSTQGGSNQPQHF. The CDR3 bases are TGTGCCAGCAGTACACAGGGTGGAAGCAATCAGCCCCAGCATTTT.

The chain recombines TRBV5-1 with TRBJ2-1; 9 bases align to TRBD1. The V gene's germline CDR1 is SGHRS and CDR2 YFSETQ. The CDR3 is 15 amino acids. J was trimmed by 8 bases and V by 0 bases; bases with no gene match: 6. For the CDR3, the DNA is TGCGCCAGCAGCTTGGTCGGGACAGGGAAATATGAGCAGTTCTTC. Amino acid sequence: CASSLVGTGKYEQFF.

The rearrangement uses TRBV5-1 and TRBJ2-1; 7 bases line up with TRBD2. There are 14 residues in the CDR3. Germline loops: CDR1 SGHRS, CDR2 YFSETQ. Germline trimming cut 6 bases from V and 8 bases from J; bases unmatched to any gene: 11. The CDR3 nucleotides read TGCGCCAGCACTAAGGCGGGAGCCGGGGATGAGCAGTTCTTC. Encoded protein: CASTKAGAGDEQFF.

The chain links TRBV6-6 to TRBJ1-2; 7 bases fit TRBD1. Germline V lookup: CDR1 MNHNY, CDR2 SVGAGI (reference sequence). V was clipped by 3 bases and J by 4 bases; unmatched bases: 5. The CDR3 has 14 residues. For the CDR3, the DNA is TGTGCCAGCAGTTATACAGGGGAGGTCTATGGCTACACCTTC. This sequence encodes CASSYTGEVYGYTF.

This chain uses TRBV2 with TRBJ2-1, with 11 bases fitting TRBD2. This CDR3 region has 15 residues. Germline values: CDR1 SNHLY, CDR2 FYNNEI. V trimming: 4 bases; J trimming: 6 bases; junction bases outside the gene matches: 5. As DNA, the CDR3 is TGTGCCAGCAGTGCCGGGACTAGCGGAGGCAATGAGCAGTTCTTC. It translates to CASSAGTSGGNEQFF.

This chain uses TRBV11-2 with TRBJ2-7, with 8 positions matching TRBD1. V gave up 5 bases and J gave up 7 bases; unmatched junction bases: 13. Germline V gives CDR1 SGHAT, CDR2 FQNNGV. This CDR3 comprises 15 residues. This CDR3 reads CASSPTTGVGSEQYF. CDR3 sequence (DNA): TGTGCCAGCAGCCCGACGACAGGGGTAGGGTCGGAGCAGTACTTC.